This T cell receptor (beta chain) was profiled in a study of T cell responses to AZD1222 COVID-19 vaccine. Second-dose intervals near 4 or 12 weeks were combined. TCRdb's copy holds only in-frame clones and misses some; the assay was immunoSEQ multiplex PCR. The data show 120,000 or so clones, around nine tenths seen once. Germline CDR1 and CDR2: MRHNA and SNTAGT. The CDR3 covers 16 residues. V was cut by 3 bases and J by 0 bases, with 11 bases left in between. V gene TRBV6-4 combines with J gene TRBJ2-2; a possible D gene is TRBD2 (5 bases). The sequence was obtained from an adult who received the AZD1222 COVID-19 vaccine. Material: peripheral blood, obtained 28 days after the second AZD1222 dose. The CDR3 DNA follows: TGTGCCAGCAGTGAAGGTAGCGACCCGAACACCGGGGAGCTGTTTTTT. Translation: CASSEGSDPNTGELFF.